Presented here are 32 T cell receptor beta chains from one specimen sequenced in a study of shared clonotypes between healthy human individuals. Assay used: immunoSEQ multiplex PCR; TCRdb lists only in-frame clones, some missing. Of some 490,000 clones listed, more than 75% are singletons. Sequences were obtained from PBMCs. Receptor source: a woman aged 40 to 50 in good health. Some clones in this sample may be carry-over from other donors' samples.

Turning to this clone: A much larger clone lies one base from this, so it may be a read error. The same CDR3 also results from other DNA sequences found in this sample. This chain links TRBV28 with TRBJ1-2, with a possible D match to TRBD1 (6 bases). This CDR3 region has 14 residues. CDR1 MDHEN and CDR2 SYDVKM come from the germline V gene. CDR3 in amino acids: CASSPTGWTWGYTF. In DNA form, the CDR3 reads TGTGCCAGCAGCCCTACAGGGTGGACCTGGGGCTACACCTTT.

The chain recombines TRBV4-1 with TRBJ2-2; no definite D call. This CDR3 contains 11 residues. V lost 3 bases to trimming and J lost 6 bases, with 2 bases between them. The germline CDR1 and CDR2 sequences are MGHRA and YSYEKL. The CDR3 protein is CASSQAGELFF. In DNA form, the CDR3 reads TGCGCCAGCAGCCAGGCCGGGGAGCTGTTTTTT.

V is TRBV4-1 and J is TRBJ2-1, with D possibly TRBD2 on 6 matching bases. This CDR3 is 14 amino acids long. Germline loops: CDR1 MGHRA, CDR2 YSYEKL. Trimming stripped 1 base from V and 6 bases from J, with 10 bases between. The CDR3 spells CASSQVLATNEQFF. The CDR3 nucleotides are TGCGCCAGCAGCCAAGTCCTAGCGACCAATGAGCAGTTCTTC.

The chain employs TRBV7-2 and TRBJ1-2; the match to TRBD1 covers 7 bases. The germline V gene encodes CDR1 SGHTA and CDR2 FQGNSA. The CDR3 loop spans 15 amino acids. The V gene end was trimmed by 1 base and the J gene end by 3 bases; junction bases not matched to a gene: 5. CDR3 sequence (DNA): TGTGCCAGCAGCTTAGGAAGGGGGCAGGACTATGGCTACACCTTC. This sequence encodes CASSLGRGQDYGYTF.

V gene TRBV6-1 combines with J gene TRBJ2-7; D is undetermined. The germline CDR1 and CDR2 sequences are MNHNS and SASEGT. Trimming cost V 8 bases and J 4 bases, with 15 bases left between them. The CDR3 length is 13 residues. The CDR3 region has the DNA TGTGCCAGCTCAGTGGTAGACCGGTACGAGCAGTACTTC. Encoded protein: CASSVVDRYEQYF.

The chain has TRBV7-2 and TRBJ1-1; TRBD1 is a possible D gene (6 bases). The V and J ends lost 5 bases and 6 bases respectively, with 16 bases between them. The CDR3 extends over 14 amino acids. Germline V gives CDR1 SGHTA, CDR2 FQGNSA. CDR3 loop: CASSPGVGWAEAFF. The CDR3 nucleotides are TGTGCCAGCAGCCCAGGGGTGGGGTGGGCTGAAGCTTTCTTT.

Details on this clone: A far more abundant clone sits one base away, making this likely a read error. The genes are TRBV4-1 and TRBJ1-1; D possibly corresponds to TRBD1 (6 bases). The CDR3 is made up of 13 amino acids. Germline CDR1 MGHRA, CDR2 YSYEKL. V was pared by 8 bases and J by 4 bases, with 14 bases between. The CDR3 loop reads CASGRGQSTEAFF. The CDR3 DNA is TGCGCCAGCGGCCGAGGACAGAGCACTGAAGCTTTCTTT.

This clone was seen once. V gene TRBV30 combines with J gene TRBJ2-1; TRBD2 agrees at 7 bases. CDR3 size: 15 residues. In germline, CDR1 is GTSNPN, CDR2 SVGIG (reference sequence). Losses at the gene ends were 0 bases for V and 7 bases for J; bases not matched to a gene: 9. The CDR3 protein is CAWSVLFGEGNEQFF. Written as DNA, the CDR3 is TGTGCCTGGAGTGTATTGTTCGGGGAGGGGAATGAGCAGTTCTTC.

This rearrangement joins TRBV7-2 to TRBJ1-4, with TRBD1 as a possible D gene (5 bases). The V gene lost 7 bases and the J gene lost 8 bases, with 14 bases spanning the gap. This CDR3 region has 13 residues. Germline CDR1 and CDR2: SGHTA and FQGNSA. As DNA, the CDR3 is TGTGCCAGCACCCCCGGGGCGGGGGAAAAACTGTTTTTT. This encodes CASTPGAGEKLFF.

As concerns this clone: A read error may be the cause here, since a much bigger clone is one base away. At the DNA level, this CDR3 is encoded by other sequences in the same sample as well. This CDR3 is CASSLASDLSTDTQYF. CDR3 nucleotides: TGTGCCAGCTCACTCGCTAGCGACCTAAGCACAGATACGCAGTACTTT. The chain couples TRBV18 to TRBJ2-3, with a possible D match to TRBD2 (6 bases). Germline CDR1 KGHSH, CDR2 LQKENI. The CDR3 consists of 16 residues.

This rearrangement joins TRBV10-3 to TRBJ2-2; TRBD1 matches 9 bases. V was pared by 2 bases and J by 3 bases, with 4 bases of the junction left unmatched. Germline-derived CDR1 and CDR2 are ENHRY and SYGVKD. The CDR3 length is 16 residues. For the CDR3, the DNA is TGTGCCATCAGTGAGGCCTGGACAGGGGACACCGGGGAGCTGTTTTTT. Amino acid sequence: CAISEAWTGDTGELFF.

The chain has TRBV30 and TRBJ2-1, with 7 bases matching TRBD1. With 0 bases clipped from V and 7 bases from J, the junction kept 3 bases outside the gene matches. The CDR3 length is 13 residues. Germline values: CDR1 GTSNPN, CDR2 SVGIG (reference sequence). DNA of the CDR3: TGTGCCTGGAGTGTACAGGGGCAAAATGAGCAGTTCTTC. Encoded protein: CAWSVQGQNEQFF.

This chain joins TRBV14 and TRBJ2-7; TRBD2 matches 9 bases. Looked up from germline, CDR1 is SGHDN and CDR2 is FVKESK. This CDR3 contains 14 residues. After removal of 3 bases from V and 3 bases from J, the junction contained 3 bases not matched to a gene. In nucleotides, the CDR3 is TGTGCCAGCAGCCACACTAGCGGGTACTACGAGCAGTACTTC. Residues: CASSHTSGYYEQYF. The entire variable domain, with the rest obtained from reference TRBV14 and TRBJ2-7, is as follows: EAGVTQFPSHSVIEKGQTVTLRCDPISGHDNLYWYRRVMGKEIKFLLHFVKESKQDESGMPNNRFLAERTGGTYSTLKVQPAELEDSGVYFCASSHTSGYYEQYFGPGTRLTVT.

Here the CDR3 reads CASSLGRGSLRLETQYF. In nucleotides, the CDR3 is TGTGCCAGCAGCTTAGGCCGCGGCTCCCTGAGATTGGAGACCCAGTACTTC. The chain carries TRBV7-9 and TRBJ2-5; no reliable D call. Looked up from germline, CDR1 is SEHNR and CDR2 is FQNEAQ (reference sequence). The CDR3 is 17 residues long. Trimming left V 1 base short and J 5 bases short, with 20 bases between.

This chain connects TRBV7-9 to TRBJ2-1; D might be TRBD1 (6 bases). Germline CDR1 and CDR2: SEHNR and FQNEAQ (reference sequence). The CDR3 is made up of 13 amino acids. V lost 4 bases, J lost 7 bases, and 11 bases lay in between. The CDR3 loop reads CASSYAGVNEQFF. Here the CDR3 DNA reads TGTGCCAGCAGCTATGCAGGGGTAAATGAGCAGTTCTTC.

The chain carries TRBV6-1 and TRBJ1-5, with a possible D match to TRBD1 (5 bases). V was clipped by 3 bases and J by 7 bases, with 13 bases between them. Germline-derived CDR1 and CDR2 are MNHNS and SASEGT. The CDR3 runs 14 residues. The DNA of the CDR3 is TGTGCCAGCAGTGATCCGGGGGTACGCCAGCCCCAGCATTTT. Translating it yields CASSDPGVRQPQHF.

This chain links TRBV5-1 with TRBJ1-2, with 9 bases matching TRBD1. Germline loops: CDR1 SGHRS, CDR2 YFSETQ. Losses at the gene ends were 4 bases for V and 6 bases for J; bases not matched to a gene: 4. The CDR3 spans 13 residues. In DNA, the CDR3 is TGCGCCAGCAGCCAGGACAGGGGAGATGGCTACACCTTC. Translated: CASSQDRGDGYTF.

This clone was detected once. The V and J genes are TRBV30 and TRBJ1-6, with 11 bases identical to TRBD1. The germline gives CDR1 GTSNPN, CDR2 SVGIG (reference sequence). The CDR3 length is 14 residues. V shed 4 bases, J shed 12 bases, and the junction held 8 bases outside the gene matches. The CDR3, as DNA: TGTGCCTGGATCGACCCGGGACAGGGGGAACCCCTCCACTTT. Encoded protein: CAWIDPGQGEPLHF.

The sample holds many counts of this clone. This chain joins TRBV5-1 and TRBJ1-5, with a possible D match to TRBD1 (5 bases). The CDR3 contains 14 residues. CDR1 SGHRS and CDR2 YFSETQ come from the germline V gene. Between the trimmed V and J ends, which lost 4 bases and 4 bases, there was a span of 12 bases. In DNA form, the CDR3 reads TGCGCCAGCAGCACCGGGACTACTAATCAGCCCCAGCATTTT. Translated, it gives CASSTGTTNQPQHF.

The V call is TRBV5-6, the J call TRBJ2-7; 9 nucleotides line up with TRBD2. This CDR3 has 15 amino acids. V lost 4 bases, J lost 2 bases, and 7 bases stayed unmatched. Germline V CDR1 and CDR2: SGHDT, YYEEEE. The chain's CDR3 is CASSLAGSPPYEQYF. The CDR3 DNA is TGTGCCAGCAGCCTAGCGGGAAGCCCCCCCTACGAGCAGTACTTC.

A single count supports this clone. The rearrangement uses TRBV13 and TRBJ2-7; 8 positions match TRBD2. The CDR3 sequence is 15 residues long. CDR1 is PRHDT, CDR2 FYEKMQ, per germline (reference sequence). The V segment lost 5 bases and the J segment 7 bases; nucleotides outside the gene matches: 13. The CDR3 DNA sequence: TGTGCCAGCAGCCGCTGGGGCGGGAGGCCGGGGGAGCAGTACTTC. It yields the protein CASSRWGGRPGEQYF.

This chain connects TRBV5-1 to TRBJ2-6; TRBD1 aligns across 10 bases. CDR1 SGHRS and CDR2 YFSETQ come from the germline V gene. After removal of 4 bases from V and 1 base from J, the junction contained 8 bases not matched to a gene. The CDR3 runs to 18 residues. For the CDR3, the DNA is TGCGCCAGCAGCCATGGGGACAGGGGCCAATCTGGGGCCAACGTCCTGACTTTC. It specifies CASSHGDRGQSGANVLTF.

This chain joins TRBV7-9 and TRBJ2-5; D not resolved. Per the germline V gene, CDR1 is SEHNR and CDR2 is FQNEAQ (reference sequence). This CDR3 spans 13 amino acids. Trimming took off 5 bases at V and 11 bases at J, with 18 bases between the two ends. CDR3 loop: CASSTPSLIQQYF. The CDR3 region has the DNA TGTGCCAGCAGCACCCCCTCTTTGATACAGCAGTACTTC.

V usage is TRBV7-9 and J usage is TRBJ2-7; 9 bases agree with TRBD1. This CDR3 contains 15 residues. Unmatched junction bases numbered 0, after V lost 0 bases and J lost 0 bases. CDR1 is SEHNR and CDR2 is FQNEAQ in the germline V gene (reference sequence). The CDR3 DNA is TGTGCCAGCAGCTTAGCGGGACAGGGCTCCTACGAGCAGTACTTC. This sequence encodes CASSLAGQGSYEQYF. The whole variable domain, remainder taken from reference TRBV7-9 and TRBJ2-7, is DTGVSQNPRHKITKRGQNVTFRCDPISEHNRLYWYRQTLGQGPEFLTYFQNEAQLEKSRLLSDRFSAERPKGSFSTLEIQRTEQGDSAMYLCASSLAGQGSYEQYFGPGTRLTVT.

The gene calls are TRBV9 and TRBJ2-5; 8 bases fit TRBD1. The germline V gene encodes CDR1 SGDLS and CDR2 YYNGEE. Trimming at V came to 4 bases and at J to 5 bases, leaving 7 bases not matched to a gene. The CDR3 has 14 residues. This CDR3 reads CASSITGGKETQYF. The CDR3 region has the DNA TGTGCCAGCAGCATAACAGGGGGTAAGGAGACCCAGTACTTC.

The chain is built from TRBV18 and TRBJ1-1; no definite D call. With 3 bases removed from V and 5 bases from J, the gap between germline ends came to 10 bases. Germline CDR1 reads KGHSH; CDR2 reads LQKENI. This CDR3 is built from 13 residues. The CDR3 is CASSPTRSTEAFF. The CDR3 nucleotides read TGTGCCAGCTCACCCACCAGGTCAACTGAAGCTTTCTTT.

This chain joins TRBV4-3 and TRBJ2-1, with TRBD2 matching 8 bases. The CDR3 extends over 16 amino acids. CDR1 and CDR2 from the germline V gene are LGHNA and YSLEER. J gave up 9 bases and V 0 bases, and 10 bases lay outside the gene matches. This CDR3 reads CASSQDMGLGLSEQFF. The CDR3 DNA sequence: TGCGCCAGCAGCCAAGATATGGGACTAGGATTGAGTGAGCAGTTCTTC.

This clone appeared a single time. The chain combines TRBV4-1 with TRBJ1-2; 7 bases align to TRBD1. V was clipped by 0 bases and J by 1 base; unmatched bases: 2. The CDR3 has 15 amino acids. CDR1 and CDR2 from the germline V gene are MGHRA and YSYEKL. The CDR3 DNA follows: TGCGCCAGCAGCCAAGAAGGGACAGTTAACTATGGCTACACCTTC. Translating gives CASSQEGTVNYGYTF.

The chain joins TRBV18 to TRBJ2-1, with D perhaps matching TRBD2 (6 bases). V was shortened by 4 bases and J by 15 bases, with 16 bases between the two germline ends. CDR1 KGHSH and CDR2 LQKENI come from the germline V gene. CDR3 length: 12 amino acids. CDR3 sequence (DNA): TGTGCCAGCTCACTGCTCGGGGAGGATCCGTTCTTC. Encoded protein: CASSLLGEDPFF.

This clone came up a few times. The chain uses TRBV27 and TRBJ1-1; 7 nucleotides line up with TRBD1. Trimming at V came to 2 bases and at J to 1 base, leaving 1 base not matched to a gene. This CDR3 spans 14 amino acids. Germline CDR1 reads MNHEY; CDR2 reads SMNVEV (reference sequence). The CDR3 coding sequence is TGTGCCAGCAGTTTAGAGGGGGCGAACACTGAAGCTTTCTTT. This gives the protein CASSLEGANTEAFF.

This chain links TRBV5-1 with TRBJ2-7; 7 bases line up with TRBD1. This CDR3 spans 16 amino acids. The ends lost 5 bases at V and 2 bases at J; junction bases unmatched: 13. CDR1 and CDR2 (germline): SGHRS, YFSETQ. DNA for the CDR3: TGCGCCAGCAGACACGCAACAGGGGTCTCCGCCTACGAGCAGTACTTC. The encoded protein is CASRHATGVSAYEQYF.

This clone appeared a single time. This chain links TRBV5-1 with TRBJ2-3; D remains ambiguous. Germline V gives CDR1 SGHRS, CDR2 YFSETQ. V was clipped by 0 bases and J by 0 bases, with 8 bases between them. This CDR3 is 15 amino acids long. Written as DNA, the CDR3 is TGCGCCAGCAGCTTGGTGGCGGCTAGCACAGATACGCAGTATTTT. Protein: CASSLVAASTDTQYF.